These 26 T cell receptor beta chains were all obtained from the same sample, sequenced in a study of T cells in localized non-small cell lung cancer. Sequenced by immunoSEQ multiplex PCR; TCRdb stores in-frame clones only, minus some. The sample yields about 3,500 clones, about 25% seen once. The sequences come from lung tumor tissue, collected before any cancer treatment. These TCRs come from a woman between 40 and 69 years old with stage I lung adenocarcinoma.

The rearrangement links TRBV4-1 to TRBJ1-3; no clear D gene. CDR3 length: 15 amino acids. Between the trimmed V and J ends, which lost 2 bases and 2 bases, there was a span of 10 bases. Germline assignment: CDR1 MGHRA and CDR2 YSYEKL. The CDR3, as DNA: TGCGCCAGCAGCCAATCGCGGGGTGCTGGAAACACCATATATTTT. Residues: CASSQSRGAGNTIYF.

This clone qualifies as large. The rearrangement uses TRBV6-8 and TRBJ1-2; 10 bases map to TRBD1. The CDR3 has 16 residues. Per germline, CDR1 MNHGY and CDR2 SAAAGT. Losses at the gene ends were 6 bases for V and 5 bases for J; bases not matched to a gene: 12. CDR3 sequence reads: CASSQLTGGSVYGYTF. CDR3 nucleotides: TGTGCCAGCAGCCAACTGACAGGGGGCAGTGTTTATGGCTACACCTTC.

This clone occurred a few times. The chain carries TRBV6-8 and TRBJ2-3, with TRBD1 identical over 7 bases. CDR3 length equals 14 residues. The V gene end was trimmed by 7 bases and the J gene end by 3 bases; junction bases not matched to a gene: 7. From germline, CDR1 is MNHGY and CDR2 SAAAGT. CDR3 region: CASKRQGGTDTQYF. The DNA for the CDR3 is TGTGCCAGCAAACGACAGGGTGGAACAGATACGCAGTATTTT.

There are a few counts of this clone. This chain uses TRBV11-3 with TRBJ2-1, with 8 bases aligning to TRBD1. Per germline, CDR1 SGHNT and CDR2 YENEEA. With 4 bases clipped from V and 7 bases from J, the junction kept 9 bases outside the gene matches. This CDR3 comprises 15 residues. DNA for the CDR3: TGTGCCAGCAGCTCGGACAGGGTACCATCAAATGAGCAGTTCTTC. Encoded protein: CASSSDRVPSNEQFF.

The CDR3 DNA follows: TGTGCCAGCAGTTTCCGGCGGGAGAACACTGAAGCTTTCTTT. Amino acid sequence: CASSFRRENTEAFF. The chain is built from TRBV28 and TRBJ1-1, with unresolved D. CDR3 length: 14 residues. In germline, CDR1 is MDHEN, CDR2 SYDVKM. V shed 3 bases and J shed 1 base, with 9 bases lying between them. The full variable domain, its missing parts supplied by reference TRBV28 and TRBJ1-1, is DVKVTQSSRYLVKRTGEKVFLECVQDMDHENMFWYRQDPGLGLRLIYFSYDVKMKEKGDIPEGYSVSREKKERFSLILESASTNQTSMYLCASSFRRENTEAFFGQGTRLTVV.

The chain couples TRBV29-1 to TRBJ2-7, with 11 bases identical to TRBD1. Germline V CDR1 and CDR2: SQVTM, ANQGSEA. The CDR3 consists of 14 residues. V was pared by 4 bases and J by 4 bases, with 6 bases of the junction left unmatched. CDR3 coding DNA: TGCAGCGTTGTCGTCGGACAGGGGGCGTACGAGCAGTACTTC. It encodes CSVVVGQGAYEQYF.

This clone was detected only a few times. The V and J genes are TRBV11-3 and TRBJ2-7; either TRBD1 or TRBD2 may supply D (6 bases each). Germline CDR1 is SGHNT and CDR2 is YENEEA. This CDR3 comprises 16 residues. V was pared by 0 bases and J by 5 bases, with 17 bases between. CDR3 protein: CASSLELGGVVDEQYF. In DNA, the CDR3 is TGTGCCAGCAGCTTAGAGTTGGGGGGCGTCGTGGACGAGCAGTACTTC.

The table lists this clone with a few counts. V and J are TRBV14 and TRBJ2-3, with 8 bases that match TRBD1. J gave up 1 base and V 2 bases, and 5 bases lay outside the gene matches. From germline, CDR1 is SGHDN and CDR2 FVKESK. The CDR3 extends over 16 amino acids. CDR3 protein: CASSQSETGGTDTQYF. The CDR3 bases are TGTGCCAGCAGCCAAAGTGAGACAGGGGGCACAGATACGCAGTATTTT.

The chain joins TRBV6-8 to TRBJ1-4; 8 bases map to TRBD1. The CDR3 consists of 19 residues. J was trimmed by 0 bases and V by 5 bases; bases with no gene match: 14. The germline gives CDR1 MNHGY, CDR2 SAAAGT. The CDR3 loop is CASSTRGQGPFATNEKLFF. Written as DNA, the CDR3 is TGTGCCAGCAGTACGAGAGGACAGGGCCCCTTTGCAACTAATGAAAAACTGTTTTTT.

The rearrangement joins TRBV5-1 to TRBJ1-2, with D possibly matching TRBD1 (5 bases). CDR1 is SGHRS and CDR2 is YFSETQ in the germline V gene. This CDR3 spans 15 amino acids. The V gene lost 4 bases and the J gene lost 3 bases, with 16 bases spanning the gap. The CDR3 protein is CASSPGPPYYYGYTF. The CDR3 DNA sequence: TGCGCCAGCAGCCCGGGACCACCTTACTACTATGGCTACACCTTC. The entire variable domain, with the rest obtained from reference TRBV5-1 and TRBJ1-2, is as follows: KAGVTQTPRYLIKTRGQQVTLSCSPISGHRSVSWYQQTPGQGLQFLFEYFSETQRNKGNFPGRFSGRQFSNSRSEMNVSTLELGDSALYLCASSPGPPYYYGYTFGSGTRLTVV.

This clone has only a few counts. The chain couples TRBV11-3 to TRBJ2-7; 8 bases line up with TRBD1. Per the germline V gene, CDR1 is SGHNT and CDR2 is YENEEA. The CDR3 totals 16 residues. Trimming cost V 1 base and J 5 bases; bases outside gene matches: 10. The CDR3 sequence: CASSLGVVTGAHEQYF. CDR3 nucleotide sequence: TGTGCCAGCAGCTTAGGGGTCGTGACAGGGGCCCACGAGCAGTACTTC.

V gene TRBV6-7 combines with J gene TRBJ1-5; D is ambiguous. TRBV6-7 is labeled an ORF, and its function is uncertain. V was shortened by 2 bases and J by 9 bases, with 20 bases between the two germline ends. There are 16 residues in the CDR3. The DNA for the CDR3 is TGTGCCAGCAGTTACCCCCAACTCCGGGAGTCCCGGCCCCAGCATTTT. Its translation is CASSYPQLRESRPQHF.

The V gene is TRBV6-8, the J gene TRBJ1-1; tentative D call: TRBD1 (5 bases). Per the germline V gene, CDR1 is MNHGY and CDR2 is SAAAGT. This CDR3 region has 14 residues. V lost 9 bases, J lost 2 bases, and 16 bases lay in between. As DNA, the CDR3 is TGTGCCAGTTCAAACAGGCCCCGTAACACTGAAGCTTTCTTT. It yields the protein CASSNRPRNTEAFF.

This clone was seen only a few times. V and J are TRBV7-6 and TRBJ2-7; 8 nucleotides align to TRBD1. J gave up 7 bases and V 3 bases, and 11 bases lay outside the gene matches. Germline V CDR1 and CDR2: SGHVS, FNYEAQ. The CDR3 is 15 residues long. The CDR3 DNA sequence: TGTGCCAGCAGCTTCGGACAGGGACCCAACTGGGAGCAGTACTTC. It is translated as CASSFGQGPNWEQYF. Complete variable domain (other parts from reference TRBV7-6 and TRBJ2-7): GAGVSQSPRYKVTKRGQDVALRCDPISGHVSLYWYRQALGQGPEFLTYFNYEAQQDKSGLPNDRFSAERPEGSISTLTIQRTEQRDSAMYRCASSFGQGPNWEQYFGPGTRLTVT.

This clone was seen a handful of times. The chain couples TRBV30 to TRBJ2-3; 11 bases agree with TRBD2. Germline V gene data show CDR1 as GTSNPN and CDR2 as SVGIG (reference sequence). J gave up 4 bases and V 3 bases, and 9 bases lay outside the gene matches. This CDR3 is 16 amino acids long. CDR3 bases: TGTGCCTGGAGCCGTATAGCGGGGGGGCTGTCAGATACGCAGTATTTT. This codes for CAWSRIAGGLSDTQYF.

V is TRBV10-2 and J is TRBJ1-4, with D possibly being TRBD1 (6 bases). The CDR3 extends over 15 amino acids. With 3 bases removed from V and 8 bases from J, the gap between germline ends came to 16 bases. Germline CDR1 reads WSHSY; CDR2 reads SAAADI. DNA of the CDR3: TGCGCCAGCAGTGACCCCGACAGGAGAGGAGAAAAACTGTTTTTT. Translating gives CASSDPDRRGEKLFF.

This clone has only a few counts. For the CDR3, the DNA is TGTGCCTGGAGTCCGACTAGAAGCGGCGAGCAGTTCTTC. Amino acids: CAWSPTRSGEQFF. The rearrangement links TRBV30 to TRBJ2-1, with D possibly TRBD2 on 6 matching bases. Germline V lookup: CDR1 GTSNPN, CDR2 SVGIG (reference sequence). The V end lost 2 bases, the J end lost 10 bases, and 15 bases lay between the germline ends. This CDR3 has 13 residues.

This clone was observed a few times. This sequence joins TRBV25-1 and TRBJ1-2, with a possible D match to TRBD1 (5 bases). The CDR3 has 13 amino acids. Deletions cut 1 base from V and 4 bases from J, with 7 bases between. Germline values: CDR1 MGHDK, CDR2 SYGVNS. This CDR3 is CASSESGGYGYTF. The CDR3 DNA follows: TGTGCCAGCAGTGAATCGGGGGGCTATGGCTACACCTTC.

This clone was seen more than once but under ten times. The CDR3 region has the DNA TGTGCCAGCAGCCTTGGGACTAGCGGGGGCCACTACGAGCAGTACTTC. Translating gives CASSLGTSGGHYEQYF. The gene calls are TRBV9 and TRBJ2-7, with TRBD2 matching 14 bases. The CDR3 spans 16 residues. Germline CDR1 is SGDLS and CDR2 is YYNGEE. J gave up 3 bases and V 4 bases, and 6 bases lay outside the gene matches.

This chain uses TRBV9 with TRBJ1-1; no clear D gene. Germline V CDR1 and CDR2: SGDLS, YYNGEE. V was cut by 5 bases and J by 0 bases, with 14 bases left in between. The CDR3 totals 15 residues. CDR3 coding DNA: TGTGCCAGCAGTGAAGCGAAACTAATGAACACTGAAGCTTTCTTT. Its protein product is CASSEAKLMNTEAFF.

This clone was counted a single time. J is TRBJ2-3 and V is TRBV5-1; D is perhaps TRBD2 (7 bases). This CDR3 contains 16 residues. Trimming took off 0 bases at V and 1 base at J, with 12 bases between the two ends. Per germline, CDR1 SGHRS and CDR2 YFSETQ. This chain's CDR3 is CASSLEGGSRTDTQYF. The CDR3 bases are TGCGCCAGCAGCTTGGAGGGGGGGAGCCGCACAGATACGCAGTATTTT.

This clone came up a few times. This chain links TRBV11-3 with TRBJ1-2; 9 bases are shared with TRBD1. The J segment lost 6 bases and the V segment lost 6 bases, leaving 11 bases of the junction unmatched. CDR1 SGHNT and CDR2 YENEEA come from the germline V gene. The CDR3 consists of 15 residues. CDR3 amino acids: CASRRGRTGANGYTF. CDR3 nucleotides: TGTGCCAGCAGGAGAGGAAGGACAGGGGCGAATGGCTACACCTTC. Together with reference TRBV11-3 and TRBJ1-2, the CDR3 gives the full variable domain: EAGVVQSPRYKIIEKKQPVAFWCNPISGHNTLYWYLQNLGQGPELLIRYENEEAVDDSQLPKDRFSAERLKGVDSTLKIQPAELGDSAVYLCASRRGRTGANGYTFGSGTRLTVV.

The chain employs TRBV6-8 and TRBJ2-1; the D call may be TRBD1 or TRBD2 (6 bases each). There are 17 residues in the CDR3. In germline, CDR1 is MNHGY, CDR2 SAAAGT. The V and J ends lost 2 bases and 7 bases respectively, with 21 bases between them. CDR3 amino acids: CASSYPPIRGAGNEQFF. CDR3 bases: TGTGCCAGCAGTTACCCTCCCATAAGGGGGGCGGGAAATGAGCAGTTCTTC.

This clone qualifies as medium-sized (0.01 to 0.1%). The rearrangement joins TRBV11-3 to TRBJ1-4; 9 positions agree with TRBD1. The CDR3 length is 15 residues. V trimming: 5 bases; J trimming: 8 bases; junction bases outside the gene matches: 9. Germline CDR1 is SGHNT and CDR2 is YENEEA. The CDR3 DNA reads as TGTGCCAGCAGCCCCCACAGGGGGCGCGAGGAAAAACTGTTTTTT. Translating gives CASSPHRGREEKLFF.

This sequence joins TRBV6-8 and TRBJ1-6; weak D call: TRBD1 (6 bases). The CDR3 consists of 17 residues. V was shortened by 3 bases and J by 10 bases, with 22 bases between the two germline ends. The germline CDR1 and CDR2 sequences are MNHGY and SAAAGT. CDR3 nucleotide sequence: TGTGCCAGCAGTTATAGTCGGCCCACAGGGTCCGGGTCACCCCTCCACTTT. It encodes CASSYSRPTGSGSPLHF.

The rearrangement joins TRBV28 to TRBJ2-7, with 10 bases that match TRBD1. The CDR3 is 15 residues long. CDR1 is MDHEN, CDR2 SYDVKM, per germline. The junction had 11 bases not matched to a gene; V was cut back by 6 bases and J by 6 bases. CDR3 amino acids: CASRPRDRGNSEQYF. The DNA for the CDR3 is TGTGCCAGCAGGCCTCGGGACAGGGGAAATAGCGAGCAGTACTTC.